One sample yielded the 13 T cell receptor beta chains listed below, sequenced in a study of T cell responses to AZD1222 COVID-19 vaccine. Using immunoSEQ multiplex PCR, the repertoire was profiled, and TCRdb retains in-frame clones only, with some absent. The data show some 150,000 clones, about nine tenths seen once. The sequenced sample was peripheral blood, obtained on day 0 of MenACWY control vaccination. The source is an adult in good health.

The V call is TRBV4-1, the J call TRBJ2-7; 10 bases match TRBD2. With 4 bases clipped from V and 7 bases from J, the junction kept 10 bases outside the gene matches. This CDR3 comprises 15 residues. Germline CDR1 and CDR2: MGHRA and YSYEKL. This CDR3 is CASSPPRAGGREQYF. The CDR3 coding sequence is TGCGCCAGCAGCCCCCCTAGAGCGGGGGGGCGGGAGCAGTACTTC.

The rearrangement links TRBV2 to TRBJ1-6; D might be TRBD1 (6 bases). This CDR3 spans 16 amino acids. Germline lookup yields CDR1 SNHLY and CDR2 FYNNEI. With 0 bases removed from V and 11 bases from J, the gap between germline ends came to 17 bases. The CDR3 DNA reads as TGTGCCAGCAGTGAAGCGGGAGGGGGGATGGTCACACCCCTCCACTTT. As protein: CASSEAGGGMVTPLHF.

The chain joins TRBV3-1 (or the pseudogene TRBV3-2) to TRBJ2-7; no definite D call. Trimming shortened V by 6 bases and J by 4 bases, and 10 bases separated the two germline ends. The V gene's germline CDR1 is LGHDT and CDR2 YNNKEL (reference sequence). The CDR3 length is 12 residues. Here the CDR3 reads CASRSDLYEQYF. The DNA for the CDR3 is TGTGCCAGCAGATCGGACCTATACGAGCAGTACTTC.

The chain employs TRBV19 and TRBJ2-7, with TRBD1 matching 7 bases. The CDR3 is made up of 15 amino acids. Looked up from germline, CDR1 is LNHDA and CDR2 is SQIVND (reference sequence). Trimming at V came to 5 bases and at J to 3 bases, leaving 10 bases not matched to a gene. The CDR3 spells CASSSSGGVGYEQYF. The CDR3 region has the DNA TGTGCCAGTAGTTCCTCAGGGGGAGTAGGCTACGAGCAGTACTTC. The full variable domain, its missing parts supplied by reference TRBV19 and TRBJ2-7, is DGGITQSPKYLFRKEGQNVTLSCEQNLNHDAMYWYRQDPGQGLRLIYYSQIVNDFQKGDIAEGYSVSREKKESFPLTVTSAQKNPTAFYLCASSSSGGVGYEQYFGPGTRLTVT.

The chain is built from TRBV29-1 and TRBJ1-1; D unclear. Germline lookup yields CDR1 SQVTM and CDR2 ANQGSEA. The CDR3 covers 11 residues. CDR3 residues: CRTQENTEAFF. For the CDR3, the DNA is TGCAGAACTCAGGAGAACACTGAAGCTTTCTTT.

The genes are TRBV7-9 and TRBJ1-4; no definite D call. The length of the CDR3 is 15 residues. Germline V gene sequence: CDR1 SEHNR, CDR2 FQNEAQ (reference sequence). Trimming stripped 4 bases from V and 1 base from J, with 10 bases between. As DNA, the CDR3 is TGTGCCAGCAGCTCCCAACTGTTAACTAATGAAAAACTGTTTTTT. This sequence encodes CASSSQLLTNEKLFF.

This chain connects TRBV28 to TRBJ1-6, with no clear D. CDR3 length: 14 residues. Per the germline V gene, CDR1 is MDHEN and CDR2 is SYDVKM. Trimming stripped 8 bases from V and 2 bases from J, with 10 bases between. The CDR3 sequence: CASSLGTYNSPLHF. The CDR3, as DNA: TGTGCCAGCTCGTTAGGTACCTATAATTCACCCCTCCACTTT.

V usage is TRBV19 and J usage is TRBJ1-2; no clear D. The CDR3 has 13 amino acids. The germline CDR1 and CDR2 sequences are LNHDA and SQIVND (reference sequence). V lost 1 base and J 6 bases, leaving 9 bases between the germline ends. CDR3 protein: CASSIASGNGYTF. The CDR3 nucleotides read TGTGCCAGTAGTATAGCCTCGGGGAATGGCTACACCTTC.

The rearrangement joins TRBV9 to TRBJ2-1; D perhaps matches TRBD2 (5 bases). This CDR3 contains 13 residues. From germline, CDR1 is SGDLS and CDR2 YYNGEE. V lost 0 bases and J lost 9, with 10 bases in between. CDR3 sequence: CASSVDGDPEQFF. CDR3 DNA sequence: TGTGCCAGCAGCGTAGACGGGGATCCTGAGCAGTTCTTC.

The chain uses TRBV5-6 and TRBJ1-4, with 11 bases lining up with TRBD1. This CDR3 comprises 15 residues. V gave up 2 bases and J gave up 7 bases; unmatched junction bases: 4. The germline V gene encodes CDR1 SGHDT and CDR2 YYEEEE. The CDR3 loop is CASSFRTGGREKLFF. CDR3 nucleotides: TGTGCCAGCAGCTTCCGGACAGGGGGCCGTGAAAAACTGTTTTTT.

This chain links TRBV28 with TRBJ2-7; D is perhaps TRBD1 (5 bases). The germline V and J ends were trimmed by 8 bases and 7 bases, with 6 bases remaining between them. CDR1 is MDHEN and CDR2 is SYDVKM in the germline V gene. The CDR3 runs to 9 residues. The CDR3 protein is CASGAEQYF. As DNA, the CDR3 is TGTGCCAGCGGGGCGGAGCAGTACTTC.

In its sample, this clone was seen once. The chain joins TRBV7-9 to TRBJ2-7; D remains unclear. With 5 bases removed from V and 3 bases from J, the gap between germline ends came to 17 bases. The CDR3 spans 15 residues. The germline gives CDR1 SEHNR, CDR2 FQNEAQ (reference sequence). As DNA, the CDR3 is TGTGCCAGCAGCCTACTGGAGTCAGAGAGCTACGAGCAGTACTTC. Residues: CASSLLESESYEQYF.

The gene calls are TRBV27 and TRBJ2-3, with 9 nucleotides matching TRBD2. This CDR3 has 13 residues. V trimming: 5 bases; J trimming: 4 bases; junction bases outside the gene matches: 1. Germline loops: CDR1 MNHEY, CDR2 SMNVEV (reference sequence). The DNA for the CDR3 is TGTGCCAGCAGTAGGACTAGCGCAGATACGCAGTATTTT. It translates to CASSRTSADTQYF.